This TCR beta chain was sequenced for a study of T-cell reconstitution after alpha-beta-depleted transplantation in children. The V and J ends lost 0 bases and 5 bases respectively, with 8 bases between them. The CDR3 covers 13 residues. Germline loops: CDR1 MNHNY, CDR2 SVGAGI (reference sequence). The TCRbeta library was prepared with unique molecular identifiers. TCRdb redid the calling of the PCR reads with MiXCR, one entry per CDR3 protein. The sample includes approximately 520,000 distinct CDR3 sequences, about 31% of them seen just once. Sequences were derived from PBMCs from the stem cell graft donor, sampled from the stem cell graft. The TCR comes from a human donor who donated a stem cell graft to a child with aplastic anemia. This chain joins TRBV6-6 and TRBJ2-7; possible D gene TRBD1, 7 bases. CDR3 region: CASSYSRGDEQYV. CDR3 in DNA: TGTGCCAGCAGTTACTCCAGGGGGGACGAGCAGTACGTC.